Detailed here is one T cell receptor beta chain. This entry is derived from a study of blood T cell repertoires in COVID-19. Study-wide context: Samples of COVID-19 (acute and convalescent) were obtained from the United States, Italy and Spain. T cells, B-cell-depleted T cells, or PBMCs provided the cDNA or gDNA that served as material.

Study processing details: By means of reference gene primer amplification, nucleated cell counts were estimated. TCRdb's table, derived via immunoSEQ multiplex PCR, lists solely in-frame clones and lacks some. Clone size and V and J calls were adopted from that table, with D and trimming inferred from the DNA. The repertoire holds over 100,000 clones, approximately 78% seen once, with about 9.6% in the top ten. The sequenced sample consisted of peripheral blood. The source is a man aged 60 to 75 with active or convalescent COVID-19.

The CDR3 region is CASSLQLLRDIQYF. CDR3 DNA sequence: TGTGCCAGCAGCTTACAACTTTTGAGAGACATTCAGTACTTC. The rearrangement links TRBV7-2 to TRBJ2-4, with D hard to call. Germline CDR1 is SGHTA and CDR2 is FQGNSA. Trimming stripped 2 bases from V and 8 bases from J, with 13 bases between. This CDR3 has 14 amino acids.